A few counts support the clone carrying this T cell receptor beta chain. Its cognate antigen is unknown. The record originates from a study of cytotoxic CD8 clonotypes in ibrutinib-treated CLL. Study in general: Results showed roughly 24 partial and 2 complete responses; following median 68 months, around 14 remained remitted, roughly 12 advanced. Regarding the study as a whole: Sustained-remission and progressing patients had unequal sampling times.

The authors obtained around 2 micrograms of genomic DNA from cryopreserved PBMCs for TCR beta libraries. Assay used: immunoSEQ multiplex PCR; TCRdb lists only in-frame clones, some missing. The data show around 25,000 clones, roughly 70% seen once. The V gene's germline CDR1 is SGHNT and CDR2 YYREEE (reference sequence). The ends were cut back, 0 bases at V and 6 bases at J, with 3 bases in the middle. This CDR3 contains 12 residues. This TCR derives from a human donor with chronic lymphocytic leukemia. The chain combines TRBV5-4 with TRBJ2-2; D is uncertain. The starting material was PBMCs, obtained after 24 months of ibrutinib treatment. The CDR3 DNA follows: TGTGCCAGCAGCTTGGACTCCGGGGAGCTGTTTTTT. This gives the protein CASSLDSGELFF.